What follows is one T cell receptor beta chain and its context. PCR employed 60 Vbeta and 13 Jbeta primers. Measured with immunoSEQ multiplex PCR; TCRdb has only the in-frame clones, and not every one. This table has 150,000 to 250,000 clones, roughly four fifths appearing once. The data are from a study of cytomegalovirus exposure and HLA in healthy donors. The CDR3 is 15 amino acids. Unmatched junction bases numbered 4, after V lost 7 bases and J lost 4 bases. Per germline, CDR1 SNHLY and CDR2 FYNNEI. Sequenced material: PBMCs. This clonotype originated in a boy between 2 and 10 years old in good health and CMV-seronegative. The chain has TRBV2 and TRBJ2-2, with 12 nucleotides matching TRBD1. CDR3 in amino acids: CASIWGQGATGELFF. The CDR3 nucleotides are TGTGCCAGCATCTGGGGACAGGGGGCCACCGGGGAGCTGTTTTTT.